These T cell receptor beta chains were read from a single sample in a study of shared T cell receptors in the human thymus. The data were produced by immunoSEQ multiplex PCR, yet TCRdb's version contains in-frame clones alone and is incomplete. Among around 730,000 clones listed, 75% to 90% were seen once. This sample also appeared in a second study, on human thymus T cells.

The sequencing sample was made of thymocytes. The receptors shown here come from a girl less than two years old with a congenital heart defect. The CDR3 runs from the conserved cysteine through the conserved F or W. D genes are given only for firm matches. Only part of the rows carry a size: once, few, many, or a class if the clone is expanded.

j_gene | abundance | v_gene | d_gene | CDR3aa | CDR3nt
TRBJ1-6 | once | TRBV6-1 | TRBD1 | CASRKGRGQSPLHF | TGTGCCAGCAGGAAGGGCAGGGGGCAGTCACCCCTCCACTTT
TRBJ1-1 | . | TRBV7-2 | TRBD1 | CASSPWTGGVWTEAFF | TGTGCCAGCAGCCCATGGACAGGGGGCGTTTGGACTGAAGCTTTCTTT
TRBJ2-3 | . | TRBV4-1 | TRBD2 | CASSQEGDGLAGTDTQYF | TGCGCCAGCAGCCAAGAGGGAGACGGACTAGCCGGCACAGATACGCAGTATTTT
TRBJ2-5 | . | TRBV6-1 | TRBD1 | CASSVRTGEETQYF | TGTGCCAGCAGTGTGAGGACAGGAGAAGAGACCCAGTACTTC
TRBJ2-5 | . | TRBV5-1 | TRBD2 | CASSLAVKEVAGAQETQYF | TGCGCCAGCAGCTTGGCGGTGAAGGAAGTAGCGGGGGCACAAGAGACCCAGTACTTC
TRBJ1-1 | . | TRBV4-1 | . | CASSQGGREPEAFF | TGCGCCAGCAGCCAAGGAGGCAGGGAACCTGAAGCTTTCTTT
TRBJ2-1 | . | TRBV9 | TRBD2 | CASSPGWGGSYNEQFF | TGTGCCAGCAGCCCTGGGTGGGGGGGCTCCTACAATGAGCAGTTCTTC
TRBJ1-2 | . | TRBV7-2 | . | CASSLAQGDGRLYNYGYTF | TGTGCCAGCAGCTTAGCTCAGGGCGATGGCCGCCTCTATAACTATGGCTACACCTTC
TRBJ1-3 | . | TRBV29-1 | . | CSVDGGDSGNTIYF | TGCAGCGTTGATGGCGGAGACTCTGGAAACACCATATATTTT
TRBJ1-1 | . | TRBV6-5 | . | CASSYSIEGGGTEAFF | TGTGCCAGCAGTTACTCGATCGAGGGAGGGGGCACTGAAGCTTTCTTT
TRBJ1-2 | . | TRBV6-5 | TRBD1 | CASSYSRTGDYGYTF | TGTGCCAGCAGTTACTCGAGAACAGGGGATTATGGCTACACCTTC
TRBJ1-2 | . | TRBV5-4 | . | CASSAPRNNYGYTF | TGTGCCAGCAGCGCTCCTAGGAATAACTATGGCTACACCTTC
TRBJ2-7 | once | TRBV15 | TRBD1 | CATSRDPTTFGTDYEQYF | TGTGCCACCAGCAGAGATCCCACCACATTCGGGACAGACTACGAGCAGTACTTC
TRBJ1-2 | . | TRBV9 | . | CASSATRSGYTF | TGTGCCAGCAGCGCCACACGTTCCGGCTACACCTTC
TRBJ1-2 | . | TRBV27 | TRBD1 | CASSRTGGFANYGYTF | TGTGCCAGCAGTCGGACAGGGGGTTTTGCGAACTATGGCTACACCTTC
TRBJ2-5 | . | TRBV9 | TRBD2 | CASSANPKRGGTQETQYF | TGTGCCAGCAGCGCCAACCCTAAGCGGGGAGGGACCCAAGAGACCCAGTACTTC
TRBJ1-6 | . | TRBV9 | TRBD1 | CASSVGGQGWSPLHF | TGTGCCAGCAGCGTAGGGGGACAGGGCTGGTCACCCCTCCACTTT
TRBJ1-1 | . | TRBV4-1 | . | CASNHTLGAWRDTEAFF | TGCGCCAGCAACCATACCTTGGGGGCGTGGCGCGACACTGAAGCTTTCTTT
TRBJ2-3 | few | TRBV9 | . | CASSVARQPTDTQYF | TGTGCCAGCAGCGTAGCTAGACAGCCAACAGATACGCAGTATTTT
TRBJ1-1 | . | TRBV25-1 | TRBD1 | CATASSDRVTEAFF | TGTGCCACCGCATCCTCTGACAGGGTCACTGAAGCTTTCTTT
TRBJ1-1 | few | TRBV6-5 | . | CASSPTGLGTEAFF | TGTGCCAGCAGTCCAACAGGGTTGGGCACTGAAGCTTTCTTT
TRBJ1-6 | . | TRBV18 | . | CASSPPGGSFLLLHF | TGTGCCAGCTCACCACCCGGGGGTAGTTTCCTCTTGCTCCACTTT
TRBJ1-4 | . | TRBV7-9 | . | CASQGSPNEKLFF | TGTGCCAGCCAGGGTAGCCCGAATGAAAAACTGTTTTTT
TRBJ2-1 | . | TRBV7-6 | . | CASSLRGFSVNEQFF | TGTGCCAGCAGCTTGAGGGGGTTTAGTGTGAATGAGCAGTTCTTC
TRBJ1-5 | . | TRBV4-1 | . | CASSPLDRPAPYQPQHF | TGCGCCAGCAGCCCTCTAGACAGGCCGGCTCCCTATCAGCCCCAGCATTTT
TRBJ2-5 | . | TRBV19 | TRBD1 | CASSATGTGLETQYF | TGTGCCAGTAGTGCCACCGGGACAGGTCTAGAGACCCAGTACTTC
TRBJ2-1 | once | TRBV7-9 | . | CASSSLGVRNNEQFF | TGTGCCAGCAGCTCCCTAGGAGTCCGTAACAATGAGCAGTTCTTC
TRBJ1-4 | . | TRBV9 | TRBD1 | CASSPPDRGRGEKLFF | TGTGCCAGCAGCCCTCCGGACAGGGGACGAGGTGAAAAACTGTTTTTT
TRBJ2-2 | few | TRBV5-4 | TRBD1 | CASSLGRRTGDTGELFF | TGTGCCAGCAGCTTGGGGCGGCGGACAGGGGACACCGGGGAGCTGTTTTTT
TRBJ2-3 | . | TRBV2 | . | CASGPTFPTDTQYF | TGTGCCAGCGGCCCGACATTCCCCACAGATACGCAGTATTTT
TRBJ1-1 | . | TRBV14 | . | CASSPKTGHTNTEAFF | TGTGCCAGCAGCCCCAAAACGGGACACACGAACACTGAAGCTTTCTTT
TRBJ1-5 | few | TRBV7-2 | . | CASSLGGGKVVYQPQHF | TGTGCCAGCAGCTTGGGGGGAGGGAAAGTGGTTTATCAGCCCCAGCATTTT
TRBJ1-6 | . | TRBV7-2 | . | CASSSPSLRKESYNSPLHF | TGTGCCAGCAGCTCCCCAAGCTTAAGAAAAGAGTCCTATAATTCACCCCTCCACTTT
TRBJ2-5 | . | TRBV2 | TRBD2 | CASNLVAGPLETQYF | TGTGCCAGCAATTTGGTAGCGGGGCCCCTAGAGACCCAGTACTTC
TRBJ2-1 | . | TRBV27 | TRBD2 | CASSLRPRDREVNEQFF | TGTGCCAGCAGCCTAAGACCCCGGGACCGGGAGGTAAATGAGCAGTTCTTC
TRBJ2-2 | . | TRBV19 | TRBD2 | CASRGREGNTGELFF | TGTGCCAGTAGAGGCCGGGAGGGTAACACCGGGGAGCTGTTTTTT
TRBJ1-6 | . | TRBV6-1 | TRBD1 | CASSEARDRSPTLHF | TGTGCCAGCAGTGAAGCTAGGGACAGGAGTCCGACCCTCCACTTT
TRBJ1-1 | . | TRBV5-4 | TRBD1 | CASSLDRDRRRGNTEAFF | TGTGCCAGCAGCTTGGATAGGGACAGACGTAGGGGGAACACTGAAGCTTTCTTT
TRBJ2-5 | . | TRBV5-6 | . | CASSLRYSLETQYF | TGTGCCAGCAGCTTGAGGTACAGCTTAGAGACCCAGTACTTC
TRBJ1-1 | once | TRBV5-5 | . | CASSPDRPNTEAFF | TGTGCCAGCAGCCCCGACAGACCGAACACTGAAGCTTTCTTT
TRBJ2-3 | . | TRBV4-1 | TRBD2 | CASSQDSAGGLPGTDTQYF | TGCGCCAGCAGCCAAGATTCGGCGGGGGGGCTTCCGGGAACAGATACGCAGTATTTT
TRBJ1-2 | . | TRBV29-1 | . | CSVLEGDYGYTF | TGCAGCGTCCTCGAGGGGGACTATGGCTACACCTTC
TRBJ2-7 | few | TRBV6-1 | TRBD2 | CASSERGLAGGYEQYF | TGTGCCAGCAGTGAGAGAGGACTAGCGGGGGGCTACGAGCAGTACTTC
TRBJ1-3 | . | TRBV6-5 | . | CASSYRRESGNTIYF | TGTGCCAGCAGTTACAGACGGGAGTCTGGAAACACCATATATTTT
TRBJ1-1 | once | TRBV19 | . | CASNDPAGMNTEAFF | TGTGCCAGTAATGACCCCGCGGGGATGAACACTGAAGCTTTCTTT
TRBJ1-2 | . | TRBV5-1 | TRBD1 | CASSLTGSEGYGYTF | TGCGCCAGCAGCCTGACAGGGAGTGAGGGTTATGGCTACACCTTC
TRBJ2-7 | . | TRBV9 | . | CASSVGEGGAYEQYF | TGTGCCAGCAGCGTAGGAGAGGGGGGGGCCTACGAGCAGTACTTC
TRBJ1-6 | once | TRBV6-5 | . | CASTHGGVGSPLHF | TGTGCCAGCACCCACGGGGGAGTCGGGTCACCCCTCCACTTT
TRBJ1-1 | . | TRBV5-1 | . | CASSPGQISNTEAFF | TGCGCCAGCAGCCCCGGACAAATCTCGAACACTGAAGCTTTCTTT